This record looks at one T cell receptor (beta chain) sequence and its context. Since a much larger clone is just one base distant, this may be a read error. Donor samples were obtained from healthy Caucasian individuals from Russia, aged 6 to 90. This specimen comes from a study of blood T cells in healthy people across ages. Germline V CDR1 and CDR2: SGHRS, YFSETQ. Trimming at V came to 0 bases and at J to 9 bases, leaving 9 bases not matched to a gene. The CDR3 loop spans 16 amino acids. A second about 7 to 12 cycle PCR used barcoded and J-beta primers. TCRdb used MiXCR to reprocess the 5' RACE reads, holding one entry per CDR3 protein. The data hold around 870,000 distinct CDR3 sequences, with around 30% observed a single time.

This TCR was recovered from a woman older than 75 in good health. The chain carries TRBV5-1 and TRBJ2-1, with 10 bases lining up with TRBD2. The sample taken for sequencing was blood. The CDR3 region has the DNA TGCGCCAGCAGCTTGGCCCGAGCGGGGGGGCGAGGTGAGCAGTTCTTC. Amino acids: CASSLARAGGRGEQFF.